This T cell receptor beta chain emerged from a study of PD-1 blockade in classical Hodgkin lymphoma. A remark on this clone: Its specificity is not known.

Only in-frame clones appear in the TCRdb table, and some are missing; sequencing was by immunoSEQ multiplex PCR. Of about 22,000 clones listed, about 73% are singletons. Regarding the study as a whole: Complete responders' baseline diversity resembled that of newly diagnosed patients.

Time point reported: cycle 4 day 1 (C4D1), after about 6 weeks of nivolumab. All the patients suffered relapse after autologous stem cell transplantation, and brentuximab vedotin exposure differed. Germline CDR1 and CDR2: SGHRS and YFSETQ. This CDR3 is 15 amino acids long. Trimming cost V 1 base and J 0 bases, with 9 bases left between them. This receptor was obtained from a human donor with classical Hodgkin lymphoma. Sequencing was performed on peripheral blood mononuclear cells (PBMCs), taken before the fourth cycle of nivolumab. This chain joins TRBV5-1 and TRBJ2-3; D call uncertain. The CDR3 is CASSLIDTSTDTQYF. The CDR3 bases are TGCGCCAGCAGCTTGATAGACACTAGCACAGATACGCAGTATTTT.